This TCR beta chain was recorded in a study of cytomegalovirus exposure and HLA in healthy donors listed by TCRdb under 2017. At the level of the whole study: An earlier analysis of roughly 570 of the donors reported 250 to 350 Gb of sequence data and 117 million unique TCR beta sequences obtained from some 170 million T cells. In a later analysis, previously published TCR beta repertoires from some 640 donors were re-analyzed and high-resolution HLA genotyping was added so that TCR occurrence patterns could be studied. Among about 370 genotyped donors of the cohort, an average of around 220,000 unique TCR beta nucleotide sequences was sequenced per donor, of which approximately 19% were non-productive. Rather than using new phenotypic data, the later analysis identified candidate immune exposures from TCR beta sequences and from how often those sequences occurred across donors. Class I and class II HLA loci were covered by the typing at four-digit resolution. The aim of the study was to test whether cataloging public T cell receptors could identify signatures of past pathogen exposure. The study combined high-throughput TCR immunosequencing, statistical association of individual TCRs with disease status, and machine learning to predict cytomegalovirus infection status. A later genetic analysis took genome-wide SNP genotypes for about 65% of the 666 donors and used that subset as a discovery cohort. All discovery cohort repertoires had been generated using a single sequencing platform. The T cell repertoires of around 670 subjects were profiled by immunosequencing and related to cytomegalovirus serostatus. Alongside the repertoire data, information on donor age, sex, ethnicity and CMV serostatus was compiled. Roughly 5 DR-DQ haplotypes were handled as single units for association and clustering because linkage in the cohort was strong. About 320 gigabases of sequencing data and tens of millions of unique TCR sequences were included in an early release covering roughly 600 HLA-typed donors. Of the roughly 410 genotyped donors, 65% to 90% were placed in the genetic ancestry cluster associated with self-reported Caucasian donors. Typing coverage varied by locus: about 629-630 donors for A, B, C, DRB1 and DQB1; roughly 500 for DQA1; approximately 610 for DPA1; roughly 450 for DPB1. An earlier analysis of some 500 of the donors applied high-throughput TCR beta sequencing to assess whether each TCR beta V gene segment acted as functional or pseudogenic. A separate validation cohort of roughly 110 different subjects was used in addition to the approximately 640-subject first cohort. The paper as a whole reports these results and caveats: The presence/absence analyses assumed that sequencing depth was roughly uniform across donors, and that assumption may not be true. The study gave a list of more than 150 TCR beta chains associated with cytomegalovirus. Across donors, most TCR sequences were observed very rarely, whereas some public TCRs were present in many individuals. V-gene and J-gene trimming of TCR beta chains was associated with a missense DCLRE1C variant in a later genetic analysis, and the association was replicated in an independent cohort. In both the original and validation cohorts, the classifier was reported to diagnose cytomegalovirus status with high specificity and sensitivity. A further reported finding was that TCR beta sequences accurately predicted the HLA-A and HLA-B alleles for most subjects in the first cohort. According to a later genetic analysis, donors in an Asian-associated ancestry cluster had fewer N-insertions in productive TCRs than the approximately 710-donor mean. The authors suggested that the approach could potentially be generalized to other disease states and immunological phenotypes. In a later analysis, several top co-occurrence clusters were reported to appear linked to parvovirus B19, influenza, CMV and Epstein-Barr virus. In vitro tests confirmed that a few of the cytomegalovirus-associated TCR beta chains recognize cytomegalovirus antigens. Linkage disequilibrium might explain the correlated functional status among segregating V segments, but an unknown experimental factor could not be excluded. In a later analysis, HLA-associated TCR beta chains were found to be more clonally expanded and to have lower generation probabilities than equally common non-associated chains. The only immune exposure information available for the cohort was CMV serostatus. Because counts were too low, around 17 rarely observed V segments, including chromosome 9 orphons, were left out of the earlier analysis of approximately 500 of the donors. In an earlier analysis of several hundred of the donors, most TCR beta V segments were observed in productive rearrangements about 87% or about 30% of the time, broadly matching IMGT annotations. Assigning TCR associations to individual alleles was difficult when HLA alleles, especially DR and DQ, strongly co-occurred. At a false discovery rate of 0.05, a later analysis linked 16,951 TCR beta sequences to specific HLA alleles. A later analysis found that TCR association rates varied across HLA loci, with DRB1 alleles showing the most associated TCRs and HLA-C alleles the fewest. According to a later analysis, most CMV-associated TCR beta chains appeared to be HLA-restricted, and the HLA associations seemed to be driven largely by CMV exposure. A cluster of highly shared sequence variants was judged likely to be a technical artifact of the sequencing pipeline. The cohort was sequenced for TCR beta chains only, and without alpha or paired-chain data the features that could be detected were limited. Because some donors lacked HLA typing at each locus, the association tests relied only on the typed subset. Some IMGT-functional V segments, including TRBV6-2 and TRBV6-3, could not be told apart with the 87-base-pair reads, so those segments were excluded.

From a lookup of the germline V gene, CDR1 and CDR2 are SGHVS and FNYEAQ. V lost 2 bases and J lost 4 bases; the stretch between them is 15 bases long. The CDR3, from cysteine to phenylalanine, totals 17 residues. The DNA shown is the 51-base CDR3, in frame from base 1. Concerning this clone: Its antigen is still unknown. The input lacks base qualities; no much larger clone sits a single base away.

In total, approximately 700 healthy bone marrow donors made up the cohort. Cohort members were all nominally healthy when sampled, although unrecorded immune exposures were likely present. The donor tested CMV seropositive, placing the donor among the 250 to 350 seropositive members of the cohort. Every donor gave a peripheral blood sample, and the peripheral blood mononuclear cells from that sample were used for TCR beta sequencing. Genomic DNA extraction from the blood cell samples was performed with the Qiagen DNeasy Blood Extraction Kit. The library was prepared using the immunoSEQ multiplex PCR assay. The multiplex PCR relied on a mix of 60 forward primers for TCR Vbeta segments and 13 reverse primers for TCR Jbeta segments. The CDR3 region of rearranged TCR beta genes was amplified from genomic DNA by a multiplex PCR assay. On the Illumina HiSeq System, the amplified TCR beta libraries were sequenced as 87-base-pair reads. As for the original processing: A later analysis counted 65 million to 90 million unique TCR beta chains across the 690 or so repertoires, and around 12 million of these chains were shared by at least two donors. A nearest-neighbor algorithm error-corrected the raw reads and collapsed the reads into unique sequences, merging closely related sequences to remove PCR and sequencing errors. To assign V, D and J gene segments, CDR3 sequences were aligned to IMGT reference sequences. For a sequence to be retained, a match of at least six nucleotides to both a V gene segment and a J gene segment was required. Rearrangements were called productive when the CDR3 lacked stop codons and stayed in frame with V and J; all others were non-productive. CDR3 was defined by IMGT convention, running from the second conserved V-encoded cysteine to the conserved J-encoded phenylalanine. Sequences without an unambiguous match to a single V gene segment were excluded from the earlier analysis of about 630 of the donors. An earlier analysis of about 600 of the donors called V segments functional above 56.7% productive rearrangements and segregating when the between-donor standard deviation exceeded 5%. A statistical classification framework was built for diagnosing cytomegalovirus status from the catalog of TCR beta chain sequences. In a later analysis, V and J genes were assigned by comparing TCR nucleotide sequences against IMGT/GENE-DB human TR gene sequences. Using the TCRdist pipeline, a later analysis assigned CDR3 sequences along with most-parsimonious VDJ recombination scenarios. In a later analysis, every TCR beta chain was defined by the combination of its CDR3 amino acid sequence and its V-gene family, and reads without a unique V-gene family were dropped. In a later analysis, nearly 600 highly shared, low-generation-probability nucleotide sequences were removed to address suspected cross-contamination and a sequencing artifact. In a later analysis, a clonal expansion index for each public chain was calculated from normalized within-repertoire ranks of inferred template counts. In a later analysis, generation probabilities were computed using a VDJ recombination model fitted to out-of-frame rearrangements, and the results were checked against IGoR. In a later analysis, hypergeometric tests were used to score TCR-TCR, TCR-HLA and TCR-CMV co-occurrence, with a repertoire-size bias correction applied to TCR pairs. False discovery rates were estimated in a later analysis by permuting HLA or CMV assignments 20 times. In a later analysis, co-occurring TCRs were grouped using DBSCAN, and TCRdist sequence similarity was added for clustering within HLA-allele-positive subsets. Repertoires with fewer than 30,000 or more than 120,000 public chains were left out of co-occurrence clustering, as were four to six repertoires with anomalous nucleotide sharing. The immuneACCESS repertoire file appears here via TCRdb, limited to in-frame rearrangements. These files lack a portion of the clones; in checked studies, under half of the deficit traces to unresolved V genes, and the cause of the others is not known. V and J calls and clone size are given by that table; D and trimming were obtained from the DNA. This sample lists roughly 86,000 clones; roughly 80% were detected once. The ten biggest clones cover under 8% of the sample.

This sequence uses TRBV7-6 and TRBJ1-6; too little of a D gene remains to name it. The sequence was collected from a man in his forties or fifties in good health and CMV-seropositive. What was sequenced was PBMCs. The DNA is TGTGCCAGCAGCTTATCAAGCCTGGGCAGTTATAATTCACCCCTCCACTTT. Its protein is CASSLSSLGSYNSPLHF. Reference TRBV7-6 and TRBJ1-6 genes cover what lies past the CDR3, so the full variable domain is GAGVSQSPRYKVTKRGQDVALRCDPISGHVSLYWYRQALGQGPEFLTYFNYEAQQDKSGLPNDRFSAERPEGSISTLTIQRTEQRDSAMYRCASSLSSLGSYNSPLHFGNGTRLTVT.